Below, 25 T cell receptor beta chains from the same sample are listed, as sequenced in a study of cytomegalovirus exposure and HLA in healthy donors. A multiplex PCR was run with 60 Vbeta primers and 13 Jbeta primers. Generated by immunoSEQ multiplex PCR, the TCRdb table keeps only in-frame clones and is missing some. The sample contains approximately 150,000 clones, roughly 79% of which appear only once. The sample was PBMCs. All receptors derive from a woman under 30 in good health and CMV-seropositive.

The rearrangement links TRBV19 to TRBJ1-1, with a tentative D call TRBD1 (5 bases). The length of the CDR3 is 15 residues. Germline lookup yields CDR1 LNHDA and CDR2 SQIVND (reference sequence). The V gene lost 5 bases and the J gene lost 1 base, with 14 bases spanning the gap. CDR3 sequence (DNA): TGTGCCAGTAGTCTGGGGGGGGTTGAGAACACTGAAGCTTTCTTT. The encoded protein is CASSLGGVENTEAFF. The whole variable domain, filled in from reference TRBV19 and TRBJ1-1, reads DGGITQSPKYLFRKEGQNVTLSCEQNLNHDAMYWYRQDPGQGLRLIYYSQIVNDFQKGDIAEGYSVSREKKESFPLTVTSAQKNPTAFYLCASSLGGVENTEAFFGQGTRLTVV.

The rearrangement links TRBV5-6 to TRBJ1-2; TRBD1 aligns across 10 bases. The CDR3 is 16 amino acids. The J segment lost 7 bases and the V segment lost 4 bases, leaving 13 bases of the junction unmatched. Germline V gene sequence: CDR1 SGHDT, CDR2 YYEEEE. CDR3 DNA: TGTGCCAGCAGCGGGGGACAGGGGAGGCAATCAGGTGGCTACACCTTC. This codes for CASSGGQGRQSGGYTF.

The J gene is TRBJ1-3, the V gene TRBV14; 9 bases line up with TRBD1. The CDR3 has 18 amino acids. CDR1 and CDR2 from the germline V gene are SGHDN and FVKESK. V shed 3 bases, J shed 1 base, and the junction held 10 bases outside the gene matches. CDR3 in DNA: TGTGCCAGCAGCCATCACAGGGGACAGGGAAGTTCTGGAAACACCATATATTTT. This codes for CASSHHRGQGSSGNTIYF.

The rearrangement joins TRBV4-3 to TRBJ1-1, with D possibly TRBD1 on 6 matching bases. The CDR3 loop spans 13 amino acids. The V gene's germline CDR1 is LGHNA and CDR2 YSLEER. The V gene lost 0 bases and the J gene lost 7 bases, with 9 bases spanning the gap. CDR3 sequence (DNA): TGCGCCAGCAGCCAAGACAGGGGACGTGAAGCTTTCTTT. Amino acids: CASSQDRGREAFF.

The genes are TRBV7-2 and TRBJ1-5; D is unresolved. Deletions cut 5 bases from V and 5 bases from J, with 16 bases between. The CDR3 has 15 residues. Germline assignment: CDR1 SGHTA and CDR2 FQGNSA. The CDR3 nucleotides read TGTGCCAGCAGCATAATACCCCGGGGAGATCAGCCCCAGCATTTT. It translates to CASSIIPRGDQPQHF.

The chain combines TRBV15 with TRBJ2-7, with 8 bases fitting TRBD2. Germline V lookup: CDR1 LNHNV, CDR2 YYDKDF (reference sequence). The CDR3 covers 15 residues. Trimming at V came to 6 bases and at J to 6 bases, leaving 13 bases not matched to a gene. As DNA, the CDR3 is TGTGCCACCAGAGGCGGGGGCGGGGGGTCCCGCGAGCAGTACTTC. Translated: CATRGGGGGSREQYF. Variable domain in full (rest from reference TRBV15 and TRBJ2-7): DAMVIQNPRYQVTQFGKPVTLSCSQTLNHNVMYWYQQKSSQAPKLLFHYYDKDFNNEADTPDNFQSRRPNTSFCFLDIRSPGLGDTAMYLCATRGGGGGSREQYFGPGTRLTVT.

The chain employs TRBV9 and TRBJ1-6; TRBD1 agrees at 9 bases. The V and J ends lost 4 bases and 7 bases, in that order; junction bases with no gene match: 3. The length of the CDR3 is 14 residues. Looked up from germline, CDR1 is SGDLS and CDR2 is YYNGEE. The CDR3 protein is CASSPDRGNSPLHF. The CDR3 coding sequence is TGTGCCAGCAGCCCGGACAGGGGAAATTCACCCCTCCACTTT.

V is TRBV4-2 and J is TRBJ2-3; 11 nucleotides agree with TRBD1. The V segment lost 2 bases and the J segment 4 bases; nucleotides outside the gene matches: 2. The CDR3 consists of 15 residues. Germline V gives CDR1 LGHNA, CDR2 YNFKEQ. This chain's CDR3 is CASSQSGQGADTQYF. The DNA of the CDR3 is TGTGCCAGCAGCCAATCGGGACAGGGGGCAGATACGCAGTATTTT.

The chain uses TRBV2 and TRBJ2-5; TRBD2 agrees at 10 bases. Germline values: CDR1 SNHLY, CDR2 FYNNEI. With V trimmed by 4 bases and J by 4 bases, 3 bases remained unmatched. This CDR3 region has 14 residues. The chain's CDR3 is CASSVSGGVETQYF. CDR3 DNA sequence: TGTGCCAGCAGTGTCAGCGGGGGGGTAGAGACCCAGTACTTC.

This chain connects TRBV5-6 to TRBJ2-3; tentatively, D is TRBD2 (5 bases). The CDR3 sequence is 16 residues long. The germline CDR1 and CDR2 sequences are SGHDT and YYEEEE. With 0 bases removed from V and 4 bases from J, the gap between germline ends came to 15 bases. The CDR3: CASSLGPGFLADTQYF. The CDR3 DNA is TGTGCCAGCAGCTTGGGTCCGGGGTTTTTGGCAGATACGCAGTATTTT.

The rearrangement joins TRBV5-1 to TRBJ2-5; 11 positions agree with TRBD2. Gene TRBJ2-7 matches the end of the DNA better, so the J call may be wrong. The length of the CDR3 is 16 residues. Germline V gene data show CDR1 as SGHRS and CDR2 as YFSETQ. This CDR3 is CASSLSGGAETYEQYF. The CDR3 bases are TGCGCCAGCAGTCTTAGCGGGGGGGCCGAGACCTACGAGCAGTACTTC.

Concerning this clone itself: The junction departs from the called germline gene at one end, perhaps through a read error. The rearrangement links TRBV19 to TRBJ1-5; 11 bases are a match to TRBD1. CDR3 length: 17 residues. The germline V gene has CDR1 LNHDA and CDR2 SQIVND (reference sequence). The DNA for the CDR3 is TGTGCCAGCAGTAGGGGAGGACAGGGGGCCAGCAATCAGCCCCAGCATTTT. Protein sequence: CASSRGGQGASNQPQHF.

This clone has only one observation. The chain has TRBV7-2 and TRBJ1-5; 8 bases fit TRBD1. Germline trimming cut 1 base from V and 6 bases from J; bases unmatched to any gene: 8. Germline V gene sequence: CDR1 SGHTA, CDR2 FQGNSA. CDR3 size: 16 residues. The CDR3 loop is CASSLVATGASQPQHF. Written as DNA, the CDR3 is TGTGCCAGCAGCTTAGTCGCGACAGGGGCAAGTCAGCCCCAGCATTTT.

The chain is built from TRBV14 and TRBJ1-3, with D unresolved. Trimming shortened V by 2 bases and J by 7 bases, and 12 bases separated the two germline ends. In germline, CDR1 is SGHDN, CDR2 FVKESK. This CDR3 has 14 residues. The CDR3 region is CASSQFGGPNTIYF. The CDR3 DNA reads TGTGCCAGCAGCCAATTCGGCGGGCCGAACACCATATATTTT.

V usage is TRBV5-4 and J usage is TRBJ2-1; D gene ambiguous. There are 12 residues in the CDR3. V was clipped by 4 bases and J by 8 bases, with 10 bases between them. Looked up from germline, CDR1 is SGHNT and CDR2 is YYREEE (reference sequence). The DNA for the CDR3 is TGTGCCAGCAGCATCACACCACATGAGCAGTTCTTC. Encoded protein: CASSITPHEQFF.

CDR3 sequence: CASSLRGGHTPHEQFF. In DNA form, the CDR3 reads TGTGCCAGCAGCTTAAGGGGCGGACATACCCCCCATGAGCAGTTCTTC. The V and J genes are TRBV7-3 and TRBJ2-1, with D possibly TRBD1 on 5 matching bases. Per the germline V gene, CDR1 is SGHTA and CDR2 is FQGTGA. Trimming pared 1 base from V and 8 bases from J, leaving 18 bases between. This CDR3 region has 16 residues.

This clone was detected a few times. CDR3 residues: CASSLGVTGAGNTIYF. The CDR3, as DNA: TGTGCCAGCAGCTTGGGTGTGACAGGGGCTGGAAACACCATATATTTT. This chain uses TRBV5-6 with TRBJ1-3, with 8 bases that match TRBD1. This CDR3 region has 16 residues. Germline CDR1 is SGHDT and CDR2 is YYEEEE. The J segment lost 2 bases and the V segment lost 0 bases, leaving 4 bases of the junction unmatched.

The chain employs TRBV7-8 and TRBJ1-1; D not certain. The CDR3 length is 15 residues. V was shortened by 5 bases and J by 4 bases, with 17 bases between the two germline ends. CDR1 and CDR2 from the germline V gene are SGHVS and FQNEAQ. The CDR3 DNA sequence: TGTGCCAGCAGCCAGATGGGCCAGGTGGGCACTGAAGCTTTCTTT. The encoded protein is CASSQMGQVGTEAFF.

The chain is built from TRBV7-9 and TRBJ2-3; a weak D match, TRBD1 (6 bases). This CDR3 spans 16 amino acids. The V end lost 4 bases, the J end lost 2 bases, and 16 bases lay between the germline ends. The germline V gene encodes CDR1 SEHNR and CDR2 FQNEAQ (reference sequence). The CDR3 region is CASSSTHGGITDTQYF. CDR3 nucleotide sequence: TGTGCCAGCAGCTCAACGCATGGGGGCATCACAGATACGCAGTATTTT.

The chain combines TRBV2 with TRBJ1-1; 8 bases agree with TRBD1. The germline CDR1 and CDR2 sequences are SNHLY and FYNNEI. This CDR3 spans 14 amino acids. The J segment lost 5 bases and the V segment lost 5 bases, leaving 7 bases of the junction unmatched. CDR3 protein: CASSPGQGGTEAFF. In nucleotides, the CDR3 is TGTGCCAGCAGTCCCGGACAGGGAGGTACTGAAGCTTTCTTT.

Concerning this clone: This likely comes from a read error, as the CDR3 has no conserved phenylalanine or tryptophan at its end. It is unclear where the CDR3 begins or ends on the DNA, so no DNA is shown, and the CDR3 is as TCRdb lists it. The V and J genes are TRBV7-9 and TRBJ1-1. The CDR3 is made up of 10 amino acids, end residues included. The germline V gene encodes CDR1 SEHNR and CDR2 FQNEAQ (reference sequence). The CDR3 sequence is CASSPIEGAI.

CDR3 coding DNA: TGTGCCAGCTTATTCGTAAAGGGGCAGCCCCAGCATTTT. Translated: CASLFVKGQPQHF. The chain recombines TRBV28 with TRBJ1-5; D is possibly TRBD1 (5 bases). CDR3 length equals 13 residues. Germline-derived CDR1 and CDR2 are MDHEN and SYDVKM. Trimming removed 8 bases at V and 7 bases at J, with 15 bases between.

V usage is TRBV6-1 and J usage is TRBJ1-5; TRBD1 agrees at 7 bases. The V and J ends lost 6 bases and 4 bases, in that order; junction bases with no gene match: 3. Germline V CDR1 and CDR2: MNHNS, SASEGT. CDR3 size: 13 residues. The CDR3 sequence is CASSGTDNQPQHF. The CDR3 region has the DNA TGTGCCAGCAGCGGGACAGATAATCAGCCCCAGCATTTT.

CDR3 nucleotide sequence: TGCGCCAGCAGCCAAGCCACAGGGGGGGGAGAGACCCAGTACTTC. As protein: CASSQATGGGETQYF. V is TRBV4-3 and J is TRBJ2-5, with TRBD1 as a possible D gene (8 bases). The CDR3 runs to 15 residues. The V and J ends lost 1 base and 4 bases respectively, with 13 bases between them. The germline CDR1 and CDR2 sequences are LGHNA and YSLEER.

The CDR3 DNA reads TGTGCCAGCAGTTCCACTTACACAGATACGCAGTATTTT. Translated: CASSSTYTDTQYF. The chain has TRBV5-6 and TRBJ2-3; the D is unclear. The CDR3 runs 13 residues. V was cut by 5 bases and J by 2 bases, with 9 bases left in between. Germline V gene lookup returns CDR1 SGHDT and CDR2 YYEEEE.